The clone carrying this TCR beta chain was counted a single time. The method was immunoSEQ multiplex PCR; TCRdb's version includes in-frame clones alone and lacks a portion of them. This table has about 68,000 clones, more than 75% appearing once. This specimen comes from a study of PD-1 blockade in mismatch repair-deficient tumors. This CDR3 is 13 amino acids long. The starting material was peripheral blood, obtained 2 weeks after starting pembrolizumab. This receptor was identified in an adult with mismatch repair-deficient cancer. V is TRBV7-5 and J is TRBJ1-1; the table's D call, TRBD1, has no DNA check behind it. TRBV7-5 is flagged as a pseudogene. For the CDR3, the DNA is TGTGCCAGCAGCTTAGGGGCGTACACTGAAGCTTTCTTT. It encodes CASSLGAYTEAFF.